The table lists the clone carrying this T cell receptor (beta chain) with many counts. The antigen remains undetermined. The sample is drawn from a study of T cells in Graves' hyperthyroidism and ophthalmopathy. Study-wide results and caveats: Blood samples included most of the expanded thyroid clonotypes exceeding 0.001.

The TCR beta CDR3 regions underwent amplification using RNA transcripts as the source. The TCR CDR3 first-round RT-PCR relied on the HTBI primer set. TCRdb called the multiplex PCR reads again in MiXCR, with one record for every CDR3 protein. The table records over 650,000 distinct CDR3 sequences, about a sixth of them present only once. The sequenced material came from blood. This receptor was taken from a man aged 18 to 30 with Graves' hyperthyroidism.

CDR3 in amino acids: CAWSDGAFTYNEQFF. DNA of the CDR3: TGTGCCTGGAGTGATGGAGCCTTTACCTACAATGAGCAGTTCTTC. The genes are TRBV30 and TRBJ2-1; D is unclear. The CDR3 runs 15 residues. V dropped 1 base and J dropped 2 bases, with 12 bases sitting between them. CDR1 GTSNPN and CDR2 SVGIG come from the germline V gene (reference sequence).